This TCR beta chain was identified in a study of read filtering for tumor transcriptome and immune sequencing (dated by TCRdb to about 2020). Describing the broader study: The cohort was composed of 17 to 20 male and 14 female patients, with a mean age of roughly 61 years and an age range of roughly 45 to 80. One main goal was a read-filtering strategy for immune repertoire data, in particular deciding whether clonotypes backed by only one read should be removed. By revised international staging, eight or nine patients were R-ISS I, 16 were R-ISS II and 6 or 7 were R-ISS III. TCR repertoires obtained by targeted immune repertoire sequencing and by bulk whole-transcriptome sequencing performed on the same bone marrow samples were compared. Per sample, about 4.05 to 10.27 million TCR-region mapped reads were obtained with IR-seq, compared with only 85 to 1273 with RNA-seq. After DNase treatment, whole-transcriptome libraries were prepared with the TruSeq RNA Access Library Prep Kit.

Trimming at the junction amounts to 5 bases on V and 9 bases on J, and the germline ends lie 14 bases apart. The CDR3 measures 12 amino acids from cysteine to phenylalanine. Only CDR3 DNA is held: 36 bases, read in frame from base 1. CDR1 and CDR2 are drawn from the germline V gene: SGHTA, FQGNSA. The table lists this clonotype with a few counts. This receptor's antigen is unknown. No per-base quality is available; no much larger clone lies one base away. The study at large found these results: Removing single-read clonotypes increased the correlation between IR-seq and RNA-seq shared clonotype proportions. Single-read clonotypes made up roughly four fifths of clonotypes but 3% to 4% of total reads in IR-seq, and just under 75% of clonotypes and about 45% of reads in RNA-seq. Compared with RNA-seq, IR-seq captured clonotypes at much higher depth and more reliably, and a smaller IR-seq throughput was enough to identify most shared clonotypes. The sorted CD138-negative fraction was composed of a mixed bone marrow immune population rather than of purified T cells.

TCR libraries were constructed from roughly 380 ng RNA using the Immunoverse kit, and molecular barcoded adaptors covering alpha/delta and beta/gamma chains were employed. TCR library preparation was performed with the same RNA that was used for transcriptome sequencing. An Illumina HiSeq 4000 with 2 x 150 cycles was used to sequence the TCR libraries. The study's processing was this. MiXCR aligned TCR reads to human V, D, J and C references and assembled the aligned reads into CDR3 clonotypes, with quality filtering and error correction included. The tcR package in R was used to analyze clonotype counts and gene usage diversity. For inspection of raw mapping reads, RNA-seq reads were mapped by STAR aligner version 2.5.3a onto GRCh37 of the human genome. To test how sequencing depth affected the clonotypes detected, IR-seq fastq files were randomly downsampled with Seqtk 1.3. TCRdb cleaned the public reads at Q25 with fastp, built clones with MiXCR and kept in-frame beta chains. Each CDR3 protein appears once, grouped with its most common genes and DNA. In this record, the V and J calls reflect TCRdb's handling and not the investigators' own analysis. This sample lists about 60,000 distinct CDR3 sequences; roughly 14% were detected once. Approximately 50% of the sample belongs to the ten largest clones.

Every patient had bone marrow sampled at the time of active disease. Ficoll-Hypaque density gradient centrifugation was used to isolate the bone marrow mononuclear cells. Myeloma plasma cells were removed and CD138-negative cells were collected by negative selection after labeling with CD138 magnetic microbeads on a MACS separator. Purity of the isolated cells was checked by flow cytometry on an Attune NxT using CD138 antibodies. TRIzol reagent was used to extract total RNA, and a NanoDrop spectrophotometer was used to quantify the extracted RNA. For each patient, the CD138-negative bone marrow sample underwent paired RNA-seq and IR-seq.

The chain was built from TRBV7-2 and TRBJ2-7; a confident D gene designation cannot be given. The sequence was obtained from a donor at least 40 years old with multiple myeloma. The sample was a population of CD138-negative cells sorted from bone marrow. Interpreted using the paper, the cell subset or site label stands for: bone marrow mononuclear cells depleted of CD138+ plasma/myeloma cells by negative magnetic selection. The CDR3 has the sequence CASSQDRAGQYF. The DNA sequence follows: TGTGCCAGCAGCCAGGACCGCGCAGGGCAGTACTTC.